This TCR beta chain was sequenced during a study of control samples from healthy donors and cancer patients. The repertoire was sequenced with immunoSEQ multiplex PCR; TCRdb's copy has only in-frame clones and lacks some. The sample gives 120,000 to 150,000 clones, approximately 91% of which show up once; about 3% is in the top ten. V lost 7 bases and J lost 2, with 9 bases in between. The length of the CDR3 is 12 residues. The chain recombines TRBV23-1 with TRBJ2-7, with a possible D match to TRBD2 (7 bases). TRBV23-1 is given ORF status, its function remaining uncertain. The sample comprised blood. The origin of this receptor is a man aged 25-45 years in good health. As DNA, the CDR3 is TGCGCCAGCATCGGGGGGCCCTACGAGCAGTACTTC. Translated, it gives CASIGGPYEQYF.